This TCR beta chain was sequenced in a study of PD-1 blockade in classical Hodgkin lymphoma (dated by TCRdb to 2018 to 2020). Notes on the research overall: Nivolumab dosing was 3 mg/kg intravenously every 2 weeks, continuing until either disease progression or unacceptable toxicity. The study used CyTOF and TCR beta sequencing to define a peripheral blood immune signature of response to PD-1 blockade in classical Hodgkin lymphoma. The full study reports these points: Baseline TCR diversity was reported to be lower in newly diagnosed patients than in healthy donors, and even lower in relapsed/refractory patients. Lower diversity was observed in patients in whom nivolumab was started less than 1 year after ASCT, and these patients were excluded from later analyses so that confounding by immune reconstitution would be avoided. A significant rise by C4D1 was seen in CD4+ but not CD8+ TCR diversity (p=0.0027 vs p=0.16), with the rise being most apparent in complete responders (p=0.02). Only a single clinical trial cohort was studied, and what caused the repertoire differences, possibly disease activity or prior therapy, remained undefined. Trial patients achieving complete response had baseline diversity similar to newly diagnosed patients, whereas partial responders and progressors had significantly lower diversity.

The meaning of the sample's time point label: cycle 2 day 1 (C2D1) of nivolumab. All trial patients had relapsed after autologous stem cell transplantation, with cohorts A, B and C differing in prior brentuximab vedotin exposure. The trial cohort was composed of about 54 patients with relapsed/refractory classical Hodgkin lymphoma, for whom complete response, partial response or progressive disease was recorded as best overall response. In the multi-cohort phase II CheckMate 205 trial, trial patients received single-agent nivolumab. Best overall response was determined by an independent review committee according to the 2007 International Working Group response criteria. Trial PBMCs were collected just before the start of nivolumab (C1D1) and during therapy at cycle 2 day 1 and cycle 4 day 1. Peripheral blood was collected in 8 mL Vacutainer Cell Preparation Tubes, from which PBMCs were isolated by centrifugation and then cryopreserved.

As regards this clone: Its cognate antigen has yet to be identified. The input lacks base qualities; no much larger clone sits a single base away.

Genomic DNA was extracted with the Qiagen DNeasy kit from unsorted PBMCs and from negatively selected CD4+ and CD8+ fractions. Amplification of TCR beta CDR3 regions was done by immunoSEQ multiplex PCR with primers that anneal to V and J segments. A synthetic immune receptor repertoire was used to minimize amplification bias, and any remaining bias was removed computationally after sequencing. Concerning the study's data processing: Custom Python scripts were used to quantify repertoire diversity as the Shannon entropy index. The unsorted, CD4+ and CD8+ repertoires were each analyzed separately, with the exception of combined analyses, where CD4+ and CD8+ sequences were merged in silico. A clone counted as expanded when the clone's frequency after treatment rose at least 2-fold relative to C1D1, and clones undetected at baseline were given a pseudocount of 0.5. Clones with 0 or 1 copy at C1D1 were classified as singleton clones, and clones with 2 or more copies were classified as non-singleton clones. Clones expanded in unsorted samples were annotated as CD4+, CD8+ or unknown by matching protein sequences in sorted samples from the same patient. Wilcoxon tests were applied to paired samples to test diversity changes from C1D1 to C4D1. This is the immuneACCESS table as TCRdb keeps it, with only in-frame sequences that have V and J called. A part of the clones is gone; compared with another copy, unresolved V genes explain less than half, and the rest is unexplained. The V and J calls and clone size were taken over from that table, and D and trimming were inferred from the DNA. In this sample the table shows 35,000 or so clones, 69% of which occur a single time. 13% to 15% of the sample lies in the top ten.

CDR1 and CDR2 (MDHEN, SYDVKM) derive from the germline V gene. Trimming takes 6 bases off V and 3 bases off J; junction bases not matched to a gene: 5. The CDR3 goes from the cysteine to the phenylalanine over 15 residues. Only the CDR3 DNA is retained, 45 bases long and in frame from the first base. The rearranged chain carries TRBV28 and TRBJ2-7; 13 central nucleotides agree with TRBD2. This sequence was found in a human donor with classical Hodgkin lymphoma. The specimen comprised peripheral blood mononuclear cells (PBMCs), sampled before the second cycle of nivolumab. The bases read TGTGCCAGCAGGGGGACTAGCGGGAACCACTACGAGCAGTACTTC. This translates into CASRGTSGNHYEQYF. The CDR3 plus the reference TRBV28 and TRBJ2-7 genes for the other parts give the full variable domain: DVKVTQSSRYLVKRTGEKVFLECVQDMDHENMFWYRQDPGLGLRLIYFSYDVKMKEKGDIPEGYSVSREKKERFSLILESASTNQTSMYLCASRGTSGNHYEQYFGPGTRLTVT.